Listed below are T cell receptor beta chains from one sample, sequenced in a study of technical replicates of blood from a few donors. The table came from immunoSEQ multiplex PCR; TCRdb's copy has only in-frame clones and leaves some out. The repertoire holds more than 90,000 clones, with around 95% as singletons. The sequenced sample consisted of T cells isolated from PBMCs. These receptors all come from a human donor in good health. The CDR3 runs from the conserved cysteine through the conserved F or W. Fields, in order: J gene, D gene, V gene, CDR3 protein, CDR3 DNA. The D gene is left open where the match is weak.

TRBJ2-7 | TRBD1 | TRBV19 | CASSIDRDRDYEQYF | TGTGCCAGTAGTATAGACCGGGACAGGGACTACGAGCAGTACTTC
TRBJ2-7 | TRBD2 | TRBV5-1 | CASSPDPSGAGEQYF | TGCGCCAGCAGCCCTGACCCTAGCGGGGCGGGGGAGCAGTACTTC
TRBJ1-1 | NA | TRBV7-3 | CASSPNRGTEAFF | TGTGCCAGCAGCCCCAACCGGGGGACTGAAGCTTTCTTT
TRBJ2-7 | NA | TRBV4-1 | CASSQGGQNPSYEQYF | TGCGCCAGCAGCCAAGGGGGGCAGAACCCCTCCTACGAGCAGTACTTC
TRBJ2-7 | NA | TRBV5-1 | CASSDDSYEQYF | TGCGCCAGCAGCGACGACAGCTACGAGCAGTACTTC
TRBJ1-4 | NA | TRBV7-6 | CASSLEGAFGKLFF | TGTGCCAGCAGCTTAGAAGGGGCATTTGGAAAACTGTTTTTT
TRBJ2-3 | NA | TRBV6-1 | CASSEAVLAFGSTDTQYF | TGTGCCAGCAGTGAAGCCGTCCTAGCGTTTGGGAGCACAGATACGCAGTATTTT
TRBJ1-1 | NA | TRBV21-1 | CAPLEGQGTMNTEAFF | TGTGCCCCCTTGGAGGGACAGGGTACTATGAACACTGAAGCTTTCTTT
TRBJ1-4 | TRBD1 | TRBV7-9 | CASSNFPGTDEKLFF | TGTGCCAGCAGCAACTTTCCCGGGACAGATGAAAAACTGTTTTTT
TRBJ2-3 | TRBD2 | TRBV2 | CASKAGRGTDTQYF | TGTGCCAGCAAAGCGGGGAGGGGTACAGATACGCAGTATTTT
TRBJ2-5 | TRBD1 | TRBV6-5 | CASRTGQAVTQYF | TGTGCCAGCAGGACGGGACAGGCGGTGACCCAGTACTTC
TRBJ1-5 | NA | TRBV6-6 | CASSDPRENQPQHF | TGTGCCAGCAGTGACCCTCGGGAAAATCAGCCCCAGCATTTT
TRBJ2-1 | NA | TRBV18 | CASSPWASDYNEQFF | TGTGCCAGCTCACCATGGGCTAGCGATTACAATGAGCAGTTCTTC